This TCR beta chain was sequenced for a study of CXCR3-negative and CXCR3-positive naive CD8 T cells. With UMI labels, 5' RACE was used to prepare the TRB cDNA libraries. Each CDR3 protein gets one entry in TCRdb, which reprocessed the 5' RACE reads and gives no DNA. This table lists about 90,000 distinct CDR3 sequences. As concerns this clonotype: Antigen specificity is unknown.

Findings of the study overall: Freshly isolated PBMCs were used in most assays, given partial CXCR3 loss after freezing. Higher TRB CDR3 hydrophobicity marked CXCR3-positive naive cells relative to CXCR3-negative naive cells. Between one naive subset and the other, surface CD5 was comparable, and TCR strength was inferred from TRB CDR3 properties. Memory cells diverged, while naive CXCR3-positive and CXCR3-negative cells had similar TRBV-TRBJ usage.

The source of this sequence is a human donor in good health. Some clones in this sample may be carry-over from other donors' samples. The sequenced sample consisted of naive CXCR3+ CD8+ T cells from blood. Subset in this sample: CD45RO-CCR7+CD27+CD95- naive CD8+ T cells expressing CXCR3 (TNR3+).

The CDR3 loop is CSARDITLGGYTF. The chain recombines TRBV20-1 with TRBJ1-2. Germline V gene data show CDR1 as DFQATT and CDR2 as SNEGSKA (reference sequence). This CDR3 comprises 13 residues.